The 11 T cell receptor beta chains in this list originate from one sample, sequenced in a study of blood T cell repertoires in COVID-19. TCRdb's table, derived via immunoSEQ multiplex PCR, lists solely in-frame clones and lacks some. Here the sample spans approximately 250,000 clones, about 82% being singletons. The sequenced sample was peripheral blood. The receptor source for this set is a woman at least 80 years old with COVID-19, enrolled during active disease.

The rearrangement uses TRBV6-2 or TRBV6-3 and TRBJ2-7; D is undetermined. Germline CDR1 MNHEY, CDR2 SVGEGT. The CDR3 is 14 amino acids. Between the trimmed V and J ends, which lost 0 bases and 8 bases, there was a span of 14 bases. The CDR3: CASSYSGSQVKQYF. DNA of the CDR3: TGTGCCAGCAGTTACTCGGGCAGCCAGGTTAAGCAGTACTTC.

The CDR3 DNA is TGTGCCAGCAGCTTTTTCGGAGGGAACAATCAGCCCCAGCATTTT. Amino acid sequence: CASSFFGGNNQPQHF. The gene calls are TRBV7-2 and TRBJ1-5, with D unresolved. The CDR3 is 15 amino acids. Germline-derived CDR1 and CDR2 are SGHTA and FQGNSA. V shed 3 bases and J shed 3 bases, with 12 bases lying between them.

J is TRBJ1-2 and V is TRBV5-4; D gene uncertain. Germline V gene sequence: CDR1 SGHNT, CDR2 YYREEE (reference sequence). The CDR3 covers 12 residues. V lost 1 base, J lost 12 bases, and 13 bases lay in between. The DNA of the CDR3 is TGTGCCAGCAGCTTGCGGGGAGGCTTTGACACCTTC. Translation: CASSLRGGFDTF.

The rearrangement joins TRBV18 to TRBJ1-4; D is perhaps TRBD1 (6 bases). The CDR3 has 14 amino acids. V was shortened by 5 bases and J by 5 bases, with 12 bases between the two germline ends. Germline V CDR1 and CDR2: KGHSH, LQKENI. CDR3 residues: CASSELQGNEKLFF. The CDR3 DNA reads as TGTGCCAGCTCAGAATTACAGGGAAATGAAAAACTGTTTTTT.

The V gene is TRBV5-4, the J gene TRBJ2-7; 11 positions match TRBD1. This CDR3 comprises 15 residues. The germline V gene encodes CDR1 SGHNT and CDR2 YYREEE (reference sequence). Trimming at V came to 3 bases and at J to 6 bases, leaving 8 bases not matched to a gene. The CDR3 region is CASSSPGQGVGEQYF. The CDR3 DNA is TGTGCCAGCAGCTCGCCGGGACAGGGGGTTGGCGAGCAGTACTTC.

The table lists this clone with a count of one. A read error may produce the germline difference seen at one junction end. The chain has TRBV28 and TRBJ1-2, with D possibly being TRBD1 (6 bases). Germline V lookup: CDR1 MDHEN, CDR2 SYDVKM. This CDR3 contains 11 residues. The CDR3 region has the DNA TGTGCCAGCAGTCGGGACCCCGACAGGAGCTTC. Protein sequence: CASSRDPDRSF.

This chain connects TRBV4-3 to TRBJ2-3, with 10 bases that match TRBD2. The CDR3 consists of 15 residues. The V segment lost 3 bases and the J segment 5 bases; nucleotides outside the gene matches: 5. CDR1 LGHNA and CDR2 YSLEER come from the germline V gene. The DNA for the CDR3 is TGCGCCAGCAGCCAGTCAGCGGGGGGGCAAGATACGCAGTATTTT. The encoded protein is CASSQSAGGQDTQYF.

CDR3 bases: TGTGCCAGCTCACCACTAGGAGGCAGCGGGGGCACAGATACGCAGTATTTT. Amino acid sequence: CASSPLGGSGGTDTQYF. The chain employs TRBV18 and TRBJ2-3, with 7 bases identical to TRBD2. V shed 1 base and J 1 base; nucleotides not matched to a gene: 8. This CDR3 has 17 residues. Looked up from germline, CDR1 is KGHSH and CDR2 is LQKENI.

This clone has just one count. The chain has TRBV18 and TRBJ2-2; weak D call: TRBD2 (6 bases). The CDR3 sequence is 17 residues long. Germline loops: CDR1 KGHSH, CDR2 LQKENI. Trimming removed 3 bases at V and 0 bases at J, with 14 bases between. The CDR3, as DNA: TGTGCCAGCTCACCGATGGGACTCCTTTCGAACACCGGGGAGCTGTTTTTT. This gives the protein CASSPMGLLSNTGELFF.

The genes are TRBV11-2 and TRBJ2-5, with D perhaps matching TRBD2 (6 bases). CDR1 is SGHAT and CDR2 is FQNNGV in the germline V gene. The CDR3 is 16 amino acids. Trimming left V 3 bases short and J 1 base short, with 15 bases between. CDR3 protein: CASSFGGRELQETQYF. The CDR3 bases are TGTGCCAGCAGCTTTGGAGGGCGTGAACTCCAAGAGACCCAGTACTTC.

This chain connects TRBV3-1 (or the pseudogene TRBV3-2) to TRBJ1-1; 7 bases agree with TRBD1. Looked up from germline, CDR1 is LGHDT and CDR2 is YNNKEL (reference sequence). This CDR3 spans 14 amino acids. J lost 7 bases, V lost 1 base, and 6 bases had no gene match. The CDR3 DNA reads as TGTGCCAGCAGCCAAGTCGACAGGGTGGGTGAAGCTTTCTTT. Residues: CASSQVDRVGEAFF.